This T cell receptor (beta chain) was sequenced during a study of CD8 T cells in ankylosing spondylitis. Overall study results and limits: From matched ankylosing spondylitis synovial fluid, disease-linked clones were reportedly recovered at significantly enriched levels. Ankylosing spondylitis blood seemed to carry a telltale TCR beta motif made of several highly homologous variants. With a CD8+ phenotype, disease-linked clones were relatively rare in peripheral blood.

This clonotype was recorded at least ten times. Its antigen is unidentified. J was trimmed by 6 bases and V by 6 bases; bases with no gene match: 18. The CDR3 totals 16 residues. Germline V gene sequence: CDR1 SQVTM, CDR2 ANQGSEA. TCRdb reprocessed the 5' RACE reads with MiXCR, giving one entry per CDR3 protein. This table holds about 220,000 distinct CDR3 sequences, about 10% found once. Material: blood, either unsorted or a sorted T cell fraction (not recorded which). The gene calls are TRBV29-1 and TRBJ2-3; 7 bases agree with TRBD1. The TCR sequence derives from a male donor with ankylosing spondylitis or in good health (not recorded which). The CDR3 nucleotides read TGCAGCGTCTCCAACAGTGGGGGACAGCAGTTCGATACGCAGTATTTT. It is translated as CSVSNSGGQQFDTQYF.